What follows describes a single TCR beta chain. The sample belongs to a study of T cell changes during pregnancy in multiple sclerosis. The protocol was immunoSEQ multiplex PCR, while the TCRdb copy is restricted to in-frame clones and leaves out a portion. Of 60,000 or so clones in the sample, 75% to 95% are singletons; the top ten hold roughly 0.85%. The CDR3 is 15 residues long. Trimming stripped 2 bases from V and 0 bases from J, with 11 bases between. Germline V lookup: CDR1 SGHNT, CDR2 YYREEE (reference sequence). The sequence derives from a female donor with multiple sclerosis, enrolled in a pregnancy study. This chain joins TRBV5-4 and TRBJ1-2, with D maybe TRBD1 (5 bases). Sequences were derived from peripheral blood, sampled before pregnancy. In DNA, the CDR3 is TGTGCCAGCAGCTTCCAGGGCCCTACTAACTATGGCTACACCTTC. This gives the protein CASSFQGPTNYGYTF.